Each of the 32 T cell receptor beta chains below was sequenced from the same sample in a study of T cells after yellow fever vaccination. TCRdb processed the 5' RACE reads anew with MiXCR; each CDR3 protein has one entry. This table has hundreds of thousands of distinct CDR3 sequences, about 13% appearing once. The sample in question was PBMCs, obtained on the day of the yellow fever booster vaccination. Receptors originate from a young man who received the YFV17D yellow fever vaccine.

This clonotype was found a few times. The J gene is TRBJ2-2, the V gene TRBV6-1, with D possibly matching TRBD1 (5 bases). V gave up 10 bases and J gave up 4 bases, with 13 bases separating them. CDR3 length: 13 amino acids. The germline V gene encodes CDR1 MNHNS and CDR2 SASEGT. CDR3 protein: CATNPRVTGELFF. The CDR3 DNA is TGTGCCACCAACCCCAGGGTCACCGGGGAGCTGTTTTTT.

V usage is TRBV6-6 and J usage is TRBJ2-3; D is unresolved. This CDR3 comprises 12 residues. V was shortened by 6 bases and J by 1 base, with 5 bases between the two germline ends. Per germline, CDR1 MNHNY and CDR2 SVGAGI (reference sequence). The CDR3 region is CASRKGTDTQYF. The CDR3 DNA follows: TGTGCCAGCAGGAAGGGCACAGATACGCAGTATTTT.

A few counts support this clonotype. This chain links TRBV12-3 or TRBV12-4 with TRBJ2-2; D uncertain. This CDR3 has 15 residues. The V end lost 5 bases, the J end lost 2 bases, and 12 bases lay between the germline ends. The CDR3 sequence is CASSSVWPNTGELFF. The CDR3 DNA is TGTGCCAGCAGTAGCGTCTGGCCAAACACCGGGGAGCTGTTTTTT.

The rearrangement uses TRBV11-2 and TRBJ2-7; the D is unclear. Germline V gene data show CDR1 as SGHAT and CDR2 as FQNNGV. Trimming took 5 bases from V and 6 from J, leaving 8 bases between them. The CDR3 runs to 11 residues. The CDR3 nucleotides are TGTGCCAGCAGCCGGATGGCCGAGCAGTACTTC. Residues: CASSRMAEQYF.

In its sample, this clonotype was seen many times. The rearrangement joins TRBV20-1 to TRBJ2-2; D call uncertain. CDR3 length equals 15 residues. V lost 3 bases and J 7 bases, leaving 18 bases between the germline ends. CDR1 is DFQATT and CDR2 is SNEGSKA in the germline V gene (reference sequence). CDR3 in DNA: TGCAGTGCTAGTTCGTGGGCTACGGCCGGCGGGGAGCTGTTTTTT. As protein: CSASSWATAGGELFF.

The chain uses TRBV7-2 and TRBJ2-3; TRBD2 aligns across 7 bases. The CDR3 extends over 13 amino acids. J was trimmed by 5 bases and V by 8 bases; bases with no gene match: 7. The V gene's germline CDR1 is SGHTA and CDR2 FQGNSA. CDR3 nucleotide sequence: TGTGCCAGCCGGAAGCGGGAAAAAGATACGCAGTATTTT. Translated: CASRKREKDTQYF.

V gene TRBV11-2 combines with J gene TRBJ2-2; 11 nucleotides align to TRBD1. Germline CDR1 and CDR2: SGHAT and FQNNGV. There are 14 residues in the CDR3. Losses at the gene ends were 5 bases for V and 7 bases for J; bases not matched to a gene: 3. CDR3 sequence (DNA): TGTGCCAGCAGCGGACAGGGGGCCGGCGGGGAGCTGTTTTTT. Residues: CASSGQGAGGELFF.

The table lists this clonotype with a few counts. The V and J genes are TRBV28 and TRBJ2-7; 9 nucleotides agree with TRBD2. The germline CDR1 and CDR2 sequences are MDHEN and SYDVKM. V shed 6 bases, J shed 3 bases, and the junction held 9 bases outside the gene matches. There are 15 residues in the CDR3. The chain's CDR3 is CASRYTSGPDYEQYF. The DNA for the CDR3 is TGTGCCAGCAGGTATACTAGCGGGCCAGACTACGAGCAGTACTTC.

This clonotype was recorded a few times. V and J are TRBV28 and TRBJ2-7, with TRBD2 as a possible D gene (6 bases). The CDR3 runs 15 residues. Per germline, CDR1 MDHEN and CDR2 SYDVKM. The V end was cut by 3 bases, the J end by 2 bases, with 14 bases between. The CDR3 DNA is TGTGCCAGCAGTTTCCCTTCCGGGAGCCCCTACGAGCAGTACTTC. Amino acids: CASSFPSGSPYEQYF.

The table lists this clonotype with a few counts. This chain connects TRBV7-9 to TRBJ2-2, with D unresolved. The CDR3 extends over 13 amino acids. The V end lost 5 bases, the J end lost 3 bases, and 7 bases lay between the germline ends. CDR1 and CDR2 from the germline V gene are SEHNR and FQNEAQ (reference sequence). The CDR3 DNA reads TGTGCCAGCAGCAGAAAGGACACCGGGGAGCTGTTTTTT. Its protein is CASSRKDTGELFF.

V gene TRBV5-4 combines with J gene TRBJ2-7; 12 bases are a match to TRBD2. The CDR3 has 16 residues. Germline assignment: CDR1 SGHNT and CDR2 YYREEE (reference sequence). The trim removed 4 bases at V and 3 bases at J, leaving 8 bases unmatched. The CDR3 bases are TGTGCCAGCAGCGAAAGCCTAGCGGGAGGGTTCTACGAGCAGTACTTC. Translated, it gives CASSESLAGGFYEQYF.

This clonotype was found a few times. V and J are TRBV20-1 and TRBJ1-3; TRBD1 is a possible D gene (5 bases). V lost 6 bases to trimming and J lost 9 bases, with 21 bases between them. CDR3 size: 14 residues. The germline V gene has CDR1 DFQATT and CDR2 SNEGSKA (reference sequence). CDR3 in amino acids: CSARDRQNVPTIYF. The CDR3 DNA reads TGCAGTGCCCGAGACCGACAGAATGTTCCCACCATATATTTT.

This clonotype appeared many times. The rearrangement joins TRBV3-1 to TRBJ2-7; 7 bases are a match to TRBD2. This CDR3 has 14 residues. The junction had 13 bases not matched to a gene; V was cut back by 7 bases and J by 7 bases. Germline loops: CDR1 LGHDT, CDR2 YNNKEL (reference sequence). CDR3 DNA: TGTGCCAGCAAGGACGGGAGGACCATTGGGGAGCAGTACTTC. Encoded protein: CASKDGRTIGEQYF.

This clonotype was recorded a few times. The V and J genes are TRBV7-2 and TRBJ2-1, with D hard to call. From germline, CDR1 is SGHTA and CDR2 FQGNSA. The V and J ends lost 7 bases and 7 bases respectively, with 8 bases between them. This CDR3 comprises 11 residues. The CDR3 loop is CASTPENEQFF. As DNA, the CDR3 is TGTGCCAGCACCCCTGAGAATGAGCAGTTCTTC.

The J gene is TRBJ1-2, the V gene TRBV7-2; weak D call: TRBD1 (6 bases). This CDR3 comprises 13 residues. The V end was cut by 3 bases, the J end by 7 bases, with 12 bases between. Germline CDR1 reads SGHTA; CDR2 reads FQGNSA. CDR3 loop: CASSFGGHGGYTF. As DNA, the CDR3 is TGTGCCAGCAGCTTCGGGGGGCACGGTGGCTACACCTTC.

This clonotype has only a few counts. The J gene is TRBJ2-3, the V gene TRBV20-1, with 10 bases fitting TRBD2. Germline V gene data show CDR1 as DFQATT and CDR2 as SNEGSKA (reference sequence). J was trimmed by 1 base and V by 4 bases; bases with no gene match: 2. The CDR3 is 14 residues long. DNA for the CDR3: TGCAGTGCTACCAGCGGGAGGGGCACAGATACGCAGTATTTT. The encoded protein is CSATSGRGTDTQYF.

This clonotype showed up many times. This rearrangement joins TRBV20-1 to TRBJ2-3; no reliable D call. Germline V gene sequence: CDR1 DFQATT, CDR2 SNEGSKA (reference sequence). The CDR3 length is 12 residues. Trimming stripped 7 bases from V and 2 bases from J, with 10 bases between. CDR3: CSGEAYTDTQYF. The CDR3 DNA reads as TGCAGTGGAGAGGCCTACACAGATACGCAGTATTTT.

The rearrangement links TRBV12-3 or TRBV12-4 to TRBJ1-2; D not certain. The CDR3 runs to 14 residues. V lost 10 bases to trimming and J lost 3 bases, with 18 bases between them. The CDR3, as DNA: TGTGCCATCTCAGAAGGAATAGACTACTATGGCTACACCTTC. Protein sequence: CAISEGIDYYGYTF.

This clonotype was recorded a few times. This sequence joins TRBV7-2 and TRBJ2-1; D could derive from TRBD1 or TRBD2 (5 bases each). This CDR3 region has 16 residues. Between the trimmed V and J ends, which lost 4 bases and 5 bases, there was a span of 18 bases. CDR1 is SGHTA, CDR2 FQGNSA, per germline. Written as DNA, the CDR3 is TGTGCCAGCAGCTCAACCGGGACCCAGAACCACAATGAGCAGTTCTTC. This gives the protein CASSSTGTQNHNEQFF.

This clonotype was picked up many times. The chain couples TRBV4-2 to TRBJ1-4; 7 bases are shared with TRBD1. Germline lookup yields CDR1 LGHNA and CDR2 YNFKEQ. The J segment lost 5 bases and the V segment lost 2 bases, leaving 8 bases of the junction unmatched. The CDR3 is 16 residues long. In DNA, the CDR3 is TGTGCCAGCAGCCAAAATCCGGCAGGGGGGAATGAAAAACTGTTTTTT. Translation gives CASSQNPAGGNEKLFF.

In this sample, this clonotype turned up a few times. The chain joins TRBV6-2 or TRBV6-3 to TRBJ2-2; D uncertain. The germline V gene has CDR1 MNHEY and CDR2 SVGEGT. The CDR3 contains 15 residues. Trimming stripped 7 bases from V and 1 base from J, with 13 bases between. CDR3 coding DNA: TGTGCCAGCACCCCCAGGTTCTTGAACACCGGGGAGCTGTTTTTT. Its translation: CASTPRFLNTGELFF.

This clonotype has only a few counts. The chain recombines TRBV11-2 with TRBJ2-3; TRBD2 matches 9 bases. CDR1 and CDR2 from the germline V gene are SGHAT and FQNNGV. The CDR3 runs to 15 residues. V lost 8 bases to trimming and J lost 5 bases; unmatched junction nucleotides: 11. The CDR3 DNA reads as TGTGCCAGCTCCTTCCGCGGGAGGGCCCAAGATACGCAGTATTTT. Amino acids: CASSFRGRAQDTQYF.

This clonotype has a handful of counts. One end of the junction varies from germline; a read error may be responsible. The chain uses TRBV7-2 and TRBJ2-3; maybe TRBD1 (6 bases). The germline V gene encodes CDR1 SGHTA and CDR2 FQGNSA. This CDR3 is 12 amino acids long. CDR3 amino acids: CASSLRWGSTGF. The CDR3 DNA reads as TGTGCCAGCAGCTTAAGATGGGGGTCAACAGGGTTT. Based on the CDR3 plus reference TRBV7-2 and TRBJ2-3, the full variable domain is GAGVSQSPSNKVTEKGKDVELRCDPISGHTALYWYRQSLGQGLEFLIYFQGNSAPDKSGLPSDRFSAERTGGSVSTLTIQRTQQEDSAVYLCASSLRWGSTGFGPGTRLTVL.

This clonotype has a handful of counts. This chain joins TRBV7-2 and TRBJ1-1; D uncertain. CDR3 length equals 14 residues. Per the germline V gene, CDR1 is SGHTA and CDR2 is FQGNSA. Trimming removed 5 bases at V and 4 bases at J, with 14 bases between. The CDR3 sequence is CASSPMARGTEAFF. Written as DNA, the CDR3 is TGTGCCAGCAGCCCCATGGCCCGGGGCACTGAAGCTTTCTTT. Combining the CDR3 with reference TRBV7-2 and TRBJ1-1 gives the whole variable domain GAGVSQSPSNKVTEKGKDVELRCDPISGHTALYWYRQSLGQGLEFLIYFQGNSAPDKSGLPSDRFSAERTGGSVSTLTIQRTQQEDSAVYLCASSPMARGTEAFFGQGTRLTVV.

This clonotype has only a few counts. CDR3: CASSQERQVWIITGELFF. CDR3 nucleotide sequence: TGTGCCAGCAGCCAAGAAAGACAGGTTTGGATAATCACCGGGGAGCTGTTTTTT. This chain connects TRBV4-2 to TRBJ2-2; TRBD1 is a possible D gene (6 bases). V was shortened by 0 bases and J by 4 bases, with 18 bases between the two germline ends. From germline, CDR1 is LGHNA and CDR2 YNFKEQ. CDR3 size: 18 residues.

DNA of the CDR3: TGCAGTGCTCCTAGCTGGGAAAACAATGAGCAGTTCTTC. Translated, it gives CSAPSWENNEQFF. The rearrangement links TRBV20-1 to TRBJ2-1, with D tentatively TRBD2 (5 bases). CDR1 is DFQATT and CDR2 is SNEGSKA in the germline V gene (reference sequence). Trimming shortened V by 5 bases and J by 5 bases, and 13 bases separated the two germline ends. This CDR3 has 13 residues.

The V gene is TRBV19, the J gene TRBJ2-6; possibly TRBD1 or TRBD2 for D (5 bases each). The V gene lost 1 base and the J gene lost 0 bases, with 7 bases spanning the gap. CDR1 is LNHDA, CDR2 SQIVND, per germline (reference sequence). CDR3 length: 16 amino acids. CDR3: CASSIGGSSGANVLTF. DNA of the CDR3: TGTGCCAGTAGTATAGGGGGGTCCTCTGGGGCCAACGTCCTGACTTTC.

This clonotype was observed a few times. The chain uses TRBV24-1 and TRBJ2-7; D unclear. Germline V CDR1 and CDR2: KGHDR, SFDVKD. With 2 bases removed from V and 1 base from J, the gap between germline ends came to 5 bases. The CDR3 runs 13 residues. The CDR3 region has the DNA TGTGCCACCAGTGATTCTAGATCCTACGAGCAGTACTTC. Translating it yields CATSDSRSYEQYF.

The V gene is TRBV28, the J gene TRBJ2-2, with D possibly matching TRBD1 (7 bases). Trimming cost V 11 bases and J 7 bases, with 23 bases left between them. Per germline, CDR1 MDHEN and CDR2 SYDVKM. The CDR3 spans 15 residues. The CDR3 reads CAGGSTGQLGGELFF. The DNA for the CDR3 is TGTGCCGGGGGGAGTACGGGACAGCTAGGCGGGGAGCTGTTTTTT.

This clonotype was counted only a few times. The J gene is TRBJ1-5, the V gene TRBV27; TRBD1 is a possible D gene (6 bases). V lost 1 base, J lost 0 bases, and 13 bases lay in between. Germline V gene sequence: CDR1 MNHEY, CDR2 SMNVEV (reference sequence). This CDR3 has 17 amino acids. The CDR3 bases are TGTGCCAGCAGTTTATACAGGGACGAGGATAGCAATCAGCCCCAGCATTTT. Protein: CASSLYRDEDSNQPQHF.

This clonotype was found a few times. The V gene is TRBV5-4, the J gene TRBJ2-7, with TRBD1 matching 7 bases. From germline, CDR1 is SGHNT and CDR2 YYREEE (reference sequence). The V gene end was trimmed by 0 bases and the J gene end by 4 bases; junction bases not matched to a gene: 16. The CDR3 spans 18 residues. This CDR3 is CASSLAPGGIHLTYEQYF. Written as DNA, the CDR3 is TGTGCCAGCAGCTTGGCTCCAGGGGGAATTCATCTTACATACGAGCAGTACTTC. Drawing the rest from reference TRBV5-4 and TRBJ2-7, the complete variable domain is ETGVTQSPTHLIKTRGQQVTLRCSSQSGHNTVSWYQQALGQGPQFIFQYYREEENGRGNFPPRFSGLQFPNYSSELNVNALELDDSALYLCASSLAPGGIHLTYEQYFGPGTRLTVT.

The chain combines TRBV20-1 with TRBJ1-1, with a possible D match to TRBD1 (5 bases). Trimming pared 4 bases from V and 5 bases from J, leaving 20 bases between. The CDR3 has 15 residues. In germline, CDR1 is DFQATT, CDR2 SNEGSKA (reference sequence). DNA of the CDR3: TGCAGTGCTACAGGGCGGGACGGGGTGAGAACTGAAGCTTTCTTT. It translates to CSATGRDGVRTEAFF.